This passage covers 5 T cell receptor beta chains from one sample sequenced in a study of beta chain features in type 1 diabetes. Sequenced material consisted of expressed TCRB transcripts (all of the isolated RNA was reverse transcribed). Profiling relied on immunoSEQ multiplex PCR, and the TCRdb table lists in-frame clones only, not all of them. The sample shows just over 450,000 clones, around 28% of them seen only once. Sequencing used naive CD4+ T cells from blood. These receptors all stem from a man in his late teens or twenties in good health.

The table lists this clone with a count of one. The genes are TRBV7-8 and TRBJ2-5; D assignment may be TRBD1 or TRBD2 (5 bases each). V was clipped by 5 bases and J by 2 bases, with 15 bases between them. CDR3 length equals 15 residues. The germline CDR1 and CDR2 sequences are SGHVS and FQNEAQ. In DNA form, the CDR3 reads TGTGCCAGCAGCCTGTGGGGACGAATACAAGAGACCCAGTACTTC. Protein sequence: CASSLWGRIQETQYF.

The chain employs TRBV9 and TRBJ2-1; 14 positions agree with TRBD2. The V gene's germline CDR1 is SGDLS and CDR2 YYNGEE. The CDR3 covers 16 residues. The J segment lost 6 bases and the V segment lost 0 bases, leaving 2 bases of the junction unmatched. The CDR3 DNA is TGTGCCAGCAGCGTAGAAGGACTAGCGGGAGGCAATGAGCAGTTCTTC. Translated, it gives CASSVEGLAGGNEQFF.

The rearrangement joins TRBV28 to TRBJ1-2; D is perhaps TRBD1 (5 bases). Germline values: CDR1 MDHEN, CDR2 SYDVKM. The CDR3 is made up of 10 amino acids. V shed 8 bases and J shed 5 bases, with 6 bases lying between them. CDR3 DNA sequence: TGTGCCAGCCGGGGGTATGGCTACACCTTC. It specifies CASRGYGYTF.

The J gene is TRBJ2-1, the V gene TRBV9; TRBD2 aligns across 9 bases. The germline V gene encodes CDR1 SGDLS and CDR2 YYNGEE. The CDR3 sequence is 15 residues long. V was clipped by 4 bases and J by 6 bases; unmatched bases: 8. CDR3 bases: TGTGCCAGCAGCCCCAGGACTAGCGCCCTCAATGAGCAGTTCTTC. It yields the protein CASSPRTSALNEQFF.

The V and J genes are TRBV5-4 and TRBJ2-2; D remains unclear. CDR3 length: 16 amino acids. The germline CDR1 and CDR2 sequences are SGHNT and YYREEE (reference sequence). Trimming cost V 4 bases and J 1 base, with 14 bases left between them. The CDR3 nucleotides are TGTGCCAGCAGCCAAGCAGAAAGAAGGAACACCGGGGAGCTGTTTTTT. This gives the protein CASSQAERRNTGELFF.